The 16 T cell receptor beta chains given below trace back to one sample, sequenced in a study of shared clonotypes between healthy human individuals. CD45RO negativity and positive selection for CCR7 defined naive CD8 cells, a population that excluded terminally differentiated effector memory CD45RA+ cells. This table comes from immunoSEQ multiplex PCR, and its TCRdb copy is limited to in-frame clones, with some not included. The table has about 2.1 million clones, about 94% seen once. Sequenced: naive CD8+ T cells from PBMCs. Source of these receptors: a man in his late teens or twenties in good health. Some clones in this sample may be carry-over from other donors' samples.

The chain uses TRBV28 and TRBJ2-5; D gene uncertain. The CDR3 totals 13 residues. V shed 1 base and J shed 7 bases, with 10 bases lying between them. In germline, CDR1 is MDHEN, CDR2 SYDVKM. The CDR3 loop reads CASSLSFALTQYF. The CDR3 region has the DNA TGTGCCAGCAGTTTATCCTTTGCTCTGACCCAGTACTTC.

This chain joins TRBV19 and TRBJ2-7; D is perhaps TRBD1 (6 bases). Trimming removed 5 bases from V and 3 bases from J, with 17 bases in between. The CDR3 spans 15 residues. From germline, CDR1 is LNHDA and CDR2 SQIVND (reference sequence). The CDR3 DNA sequence: TGTGCCAGTAGTGCCCCCGGGACACTTAACTACGAGCAGTACTTC. This encodes CASSAPGTLNYEQYF.

This chain joins TRBV9 and TRBJ2-1, with 12 bases matching TRBD1. The CDR3 covers 18 residues. V gave up 3 bases and J gave up 7 bases; unmatched junction bases: 14. Germline V gene sequence: CDR1 SGDLS, CDR2 YYNGEE. The CDR3 is CASSGGNPGTGGGNEQFF. CDR3 nucleotides: TGTGCCAGCAGCGGGGGCAACCCCGGGACAGGGGGCGGGAATGAGCAGTTCTTC.

V usage is TRBV6-4 and J usage is TRBJ2-5; 8 bases are a match to TRBD2. Looked up from germline, CDR1 is MRHNA and CDR2 is SNTAGT. Trimming removed 0 bases from V and 2 bases from J; junction bases left unmatched: 11. The CDR3 runs 18 residues. The CDR3 DNA is TGTGCCAGCAGTGACTCTTGGGTAGCGGGAACCCTTCAAGAGACCCAGTACTTC. Amino acids: CASSDSWVAGTLQETQYF.

In nucleotides, the CDR3 is TGTGCCAGCAGCCCGGGACTAGCGGGAGGGAATGAGCAGTTCTTC. This codes for CASSPGLAGGNEQFF. The V call is TRBV7-6, the J call TRBJ2-1; 16 bases fit TRBD2. Germline-derived CDR1 and CDR2 are SGHVS and FNYEAQ. The CDR3 is 15 amino acids. The trim removed 5 bases at V and 7 bases at J, leaving 2 bases unmatched.

The V gene is TRBV4-1, the J gene TRBJ1-5; D call uncertain. This CDR3 has 15 residues. V lost 4 bases, J lost 1 base, and 11 bases lay in between. Germline V gene data show CDR1 as MGHRA and CDR2 as YSYEKL. CDR3 protein: CASSPGPRSNQPQHF. The CDR3, as DNA: TGCGCCAGCAGCCCGGGCCCACGGAGCAATCAGCCCCAGCATTTT.

The rearrangement uses TRBV7-2 and TRBJ2-3, with TRBD2 matching 15 bases. Germline trimming cut 4 bases from V and 7 bases from J; bases unmatched to any gene: 12. This CDR3 region has 18 residues. CDR1 SGHTA and CDR2 FQGNSA come from the germline V gene. CDR3 coding DNA: TGTGCCAGCAGCTGGACTAGCGGGAGGGCCTTAGACGTCAATACGCAGTATTTT. The encoded protein is CASSWTSGRALDVNTQYF.

The V gene is TRBV7-3, the J gene TRBJ2-5, with 10 bases lining up with TRBD1. The CDR3 runs to 18 residues. Unmatched junction bases numbered 15, after V lost 6 bases and J lost 2 bases. Germline V gene data show CDR1 as SGHTA and CDR2 as FQGTGA. As DNA, the CDR3 is TGTGCCAGCAGTCCTTTCGCGCGATTGGACAGGGGGCAAGAGACCCAGTACTTC. Amino acid sequence: CASSPFARLDRGQETQYF.

This clone was seen more than once but under ten times. The J gene is TRBJ2-7, the V gene TRBV5-6, with 9 bases aligning to TRBD1. V gave up 4 bases and J gave up 3 bases; unmatched junction bases: 5. The CDR3 contains 14 residues. Germline loops: CDR1 SGHDT, CDR2 YYEEEE. As DNA, the CDR3 is TGTGCCAGCAGCCCGGGACAGGGTTACTACGAGCAGTACTTC. It specifies CASSPGQGYYEQYF.

This sequence joins TRBV10-3 and TRBJ2-7, with 13 bases fitting TRBD2. V was pared by 5 bases and J by 4 bases, with 2 bases of the junction left unmatched. Germline V gene sequence: CDR1 ENHRY, CDR2 SYGVKD. This CDR3 spans 14 amino acids. Written as DNA, the CDR3 is TGTGCCATCAGTAGGACTAGCGGGAGTTACGAGCAGTACTTC. As protein: CAISRTSGSYEQYF.

This clone was recorded once. The chain carries TRBV18 and TRBJ1-1; D is undetermined. Germline V CDR1 and CDR2: KGHSH, LQKENI. The CDR3 extends over 14 amino acids. V was trimmed by 0 bases and J by 2 bases, leaving 7 bases between them. In DNA, the CDR3 is TGTGCCAGCTCACCACCGTGGGGAAACACTGAAGCTTTCTTT. The encoded protein is CASSPPWGNTEAFF.

Worth noting for this clone: Within the sample, other DNA sequences also encode this same CDR3. The rearrangement uses TRBV19 and TRBJ2-7; 13 bases map to TRBD2. Germline lookup yields CDR1 LNHDA and CDR2 SQIVND (reference sequence). The junction had 0 bases not matched to a gene; V was cut back by 5 bases and J by 2 bases. The length of the CDR3 is 14 residues. The CDR3: CASSGLAGAYEQYF. In DNA, the CDR3 is TGTGCCAGTAGTGGACTAGCGGGGGCCTACGAGCAGTACTTC.

This chain uses TRBV7-9 with TRBJ2-7; no firm D call. Trimming left V 5 bases short and J 1 base short, with 12 bases between. The CDR3 covers 14 residues. The germline gives CDR1 SEHNR, CDR2 FQNEAQ (reference sequence). CDR3 sequence reads: CASSPPQSSYEQYF. The CDR3 region has the DNA TGTGCCAGCAGCCCACCACAGTCTTCCTACGAGCAGTACTTC.

The chain joins TRBV14 to TRBJ2-1; 8 bases map to TRBD2. This CDR3 is 16 amino acids long. Germline V gene data show CDR1 as SGHDN and CDR2 as FVKESK. J lost 0 bases, V lost 4 bases, and 5 bases had no gene match. The CDR3 loop is CASSPSSGSSYNEQFF. CDR3 in DNA: TGTGCCAGCAGCCCCTCCAGCGGGAGCTCCTACAATGAGCAGTTCTTC.

This sequence joins TRBV7-8 and TRBJ2-2; D call uncertain. The CDR3 has 15 residues. Per the germline V gene, CDR1 is SGHVS and CDR2 is FQNEAQ. Trimming took off 1 base at V and 0 bases at J, with 6 bases between the two ends. The DNA for the CDR3 is TGTGCCAGCAGCTTAGGCAGATCGAACACCGGGGAGCTGTTTTTT. Protein sequence: CASSLGRSNTGELFF.

This rearrangement joins TRBV15 to TRBJ2-1; 8 nucleotides match TRBD1. This CDR3 has 15 amino acids. Germline V gives CDR1 LNHNV, CDR2 YYDKDF (reference sequence). The V gene end was trimmed by 8 bases and the J gene end by 4 bases; junction bases not matched to a gene: 10. The CDR3 DNA sequence: TGTGCCACCTTAATCGGGACAGGACTATACAATGAGCAGTTCTTC. Amino acids: CATLIGTGLYNEQFF. Full variable domain (rest looked up from reference TRBV15 and TRBJ2-1): DAMVIQNPRYQVTQFGKPVTLSCSQTLNHNVMYWYQQKSSQAPKLLFHYYDKDFNNEADTPDNFQSRRPNTSFCFLDIRSPGLGDTAMYLCATLIGTGLYNEQFFGPGTRLTVL.